Presented here are 24 T cell receptor beta chains from one specimen sequenced in a study of cytomegalovirus exposure and HLA in healthy donors. With 60 Vbeta and 13 Jbeta primers, the PCR was carried out. Produced via immunoSEQ multiplex PCR; TCRdb's table is partial and in-frame only. The profile covers about 120,000 clones, with about 75% appearing a single time and 25% to 35% taken by the ten largest. The sample was PBMCs. These receptor sequences come from a man aged 60 to 69 in good health and CMV-seropositive.

This clone has just one count. The chain recombines TRBV11-2 with TRBJ1-6; the D is unclear. V was shortened by 6 bases and J by 6 bases, with 12 bases between the two germline ends. This CDR3 has 14 residues. The germline CDR1 and CDR2 sequences are SGHAT and FQNNGV. The CDR3 reads CASRPTPFNSPLHF. Written as DNA, the CDR3 is TGTGCCAGCAGACCGACTCCCTTTAATTCACCCCTCCACTTT. Full variable domain (missing parts from reference TRBV11-2 and TRBJ1-6): EAGVAQSPRYKIIEKRQSVAFWCNPISGHATLYWYQQILGQGPKLLIQFQNNGVVDDSQLPKDRFSAERLKGVDSTLKIQPAKLEDSAVYLCASRPTPFNSPLHFGNGTRLTVT.

This rearrangement joins TRBV5-1 to TRBJ2-7; a possible D gene is TRBD2 (5 bases). This CDR3 has 13 amino acids. V was clipped by 2 bases and J by 0 bases, with 6 bases between them. Germline assignment: CDR1 SGHRS and CDR2 YFSETQ. CDR3 DNA sequence: TGCGCCAGCAGCTTTCGGGGCTCCTACGAGCAGTACTTC. It translates to CASSFRGSYEQYF.

V and J are TRBV18 and TRBJ1-2; TRBD1 matches at 7 bases. Germline V gene sequence: CDR1 KGHSH, CDR2 LQKENI. V gave up 5 bases and J gave up 2 bases; unmatched junction bases: 2. CDR3 length equals 13 residues. As DNA, the CDR3 is TGTGCCAGCTCAAGGGACAGCAACTATGGCTACACCTTC. This encodes CASSRDSNYGYTF.

The chain joins TRBV7-6 to TRBJ2-7; 8 bases map to TRBD2. This CDR3 spans 15 amino acids. Germline V gene sequence: CDR1 SGHVS, CDR2 FNYEAQ. V trimming: 5 bases; J trimming: 2 bases; junction bases outside the gene matches: 8. Here the CDR3 DNA reads TGTGCCAGCAGCCCCGGGAGGGGGGACACCTACGAGCAGTACTTC. Protein product: CASSPGRGDTYEQYF.

This clone was counted only a few times. The chain carries TRBV30 and TRBJ1-3; 8 nucleotides match TRBD1. The V gene end was trimmed by 0 bases and the J gene end by 6 bases; junction bases not matched to a gene: 4. Germline loops: CDR1 GTSNPN, CDR2 SVGIG (reference sequence). The CDR3 contains 14 residues. The CDR3 sequence: CAWSVTGGTNTIYF. The CDR3 DNA reads as TGTGCCTGGAGTGTTACAGGGGGTACAAACACCATATATTTT.

V is TRBV2 and J is TRBJ1-4; the D gene is possibly TRBD1 (6 bases). V dropped 6 bases and J dropped 6 bases, with 14 bases sitting between them. Germline loops: CDR1 SNHLY, CDR2 FYNNEI. The CDR3 loop spans 14 amino acids. The CDR3 region is CASSEDRVYEKLFF. As DNA, the CDR3 is TGTGCCAGCAGCGAGGACAGAGTCTATGAAAAACTGTTTTTT.

The chain employs TRBV10-2 and TRBJ1-1; TRBD1 matches 8 bases. The CDR3 loop spans 13 amino acids. Germline V lookup: CDR1 WSHSY, CDR2 SAAADI. J was trimmed by 6 bases and V by 4 bases; bases with no gene match: 4. In nucleotides, the CDR3 is TGCGCCAGCAGTGTTGACAGGGGCTCTGAAGCTTTCTTT. This translates into CASSVDRGSEAFF.

V gene TRBV2 combines with J gene TRBJ2-5; the D gene is possibly TRBD2 (6 bases). The CDR3 contains 12 residues. The germline CDR1 and CDR2 sequences are SNHLY and FYNNEI. V lost 6 bases and J 5 bases, leaving 10 bases between the germline ends. For the CDR3, the DNA is TGTGCCAGCAGGGGACTGCAGGAGACCCAGTACTTC. This codes for CASRGLQETQYF.

The genes are TRBV19 and TRBJ1-1, with D possibly being TRBD1 (6 bases). V lost 7 bases and J 1 base, leaving 16 bases between the germline ends. The CDR3 spans 15 residues. Germline assignment: CDR1 LNHDA and CDR2 SQIVND (reference sequence). This CDR3 reads CASNTGSATNTEAFF. The CDR3 bases are TGTGCCAGTAATACAGGGTCCGCTACGAACACTGAAGCTTTCTTT.

This clone was recorded only once. The rearrangement links TRBV2 to TRBJ1-2; D is ambiguous. The CDR3 runs 14 residues. Germline-derived CDR1 and CDR2 are SNHLY and FYNNEI. Between the trimmed V and J ends, which lost 4 bases and 7 bases, there was a span of 16 bases. CDR3 bases: TGTGCCAGCAGTGTAGAGGGCGGGGTTTCTGGCTACACCTTC. Amino acid sequence: CASSVEGGVSGYTF. The entire variable domain, with the rest obtained from reference TRBV2 and TRBJ1-2, is as follows: EPEVTQTPSHQVTQMGQEVILRCVPISNHLYFYWYRQILGQKVEFLVSFYNNEISEKSEIFDDQFSVERPDGSNFTLKIRSTKLEDSAMYFCASSVEGGVSGYTFGSGTRLTVV.

DNA for the CDR3: TGCGCCAGCAGCTTGGTTGGACAGGGGGTAAGAGGCGATGAGCAGTTCTTC. It translates to CASSLVGQGVRGDEQFF. This chain links TRBV5-1 with TRBJ2-1; 10 nucleotides line up with TRBD1. The CDR3 consists of 17 residues. Germline values: CDR1 SGHRS, CDR2 YFSETQ. V trimming: 0 bases; J trimming: 8 bases; junction bases outside the gene matches: 11.

V usage is TRBV28 and J usage is TRBJ1-4; possibly TRBD1 for D (5 bases). The CDR3 runs to 15 residues. Trimming cost V 5 bases and J 0 bases, with 10 bases left between them. Germline V gene data show CDR1 as MDHEN and CDR2 as SYDVKM. The CDR3 is CASSRGGATNEKLFF. The DNA of the CDR3 is TGTGCCAGCAGTCGGGGCGGGGCAACTAATGAAAAACTGTTTTTT. Looking up the rest from reference TRBV28 and TRBJ1-4 gives the full variable domain: DVKVTQSSRYLVKRTGEKVFLECVQDMDHENMFWYRQDPGLGLRLIYFSYDVKMKEKGDIPEGYSVSREKKERFSLILESASTNQTSMYLCASSRGGATNEKLFFGSGTQLSVL.

This chain links TRBV4-1 with TRBJ2-1, with 7 bases fitting TRBD2. This CDR3 is 15 amino acids long. From germline, CDR1 is MGHRA and CDR2 YSYEKL. Germline trimming cut 4 bases from V and 6 bases from J; bases unmatched to any gene: 9. CDR3 nucleotide sequence: TGCGCCAGCAGCCGGATCGGGACGGGGGGCAATGAGCAGTTCTTC. This gives the protein CASSRIGTGGNEQFF.

The CDR3 loop reads CASSETGSPNEKLFF. The CDR3 DNA sequence: TGTGCCAGCAGTGAAACAGGGAGTCCTAATGAAAAACTGTTTTTT. The chain employs TRBV25-1 and TRBJ1-4; weak D call: TRBD1 (6 bases). Germline V lookup: CDR1 MGHDK, CDR2 SYGVNS. CDR3 size: 15 residues. The V end was cut by 2 bases, the J end by 3 bases, with 10 bases between.

The chain is built from TRBV5-1 and TRBJ2-7; 10 bases map to TRBD1. Germline V gene sequence: CDR1 SGHRS, CDR2 YFSETQ. This CDR3 contains 14 residues. V lost 4 bases to trimming and J lost 1 base; unmatched junction nucleotides: 2. Here the CDR3 reads CASSPDRGSYEQYF. DNA of the CDR3: TGCGCCAGCAGCCCGGACAGGGGGTCCTACGAGCAGTACTTC.

This clone was observed once. This sequence joins TRBV5-4 and TRBJ2-7; D perhaps matches TRBD2 (5 bases). CDR3 length: 16 residues. V lost 2 bases and J lost 3, with 18 bases in between. Germline CDR1 and CDR2: SGHNT and YYREEE (reference sequence). The CDR3 here is CASSFNPPEADYEQYF. The CDR3 nucleotides read TGTGCCAGCAGCTTTAACCCACCCGAAGCGGACTACGAGCAGTACTTC.

The rearrangement links TRBV5-1 to TRBJ1-2; D is uncertain. The germline CDR1 and CDR2 sequences are SGHRS and YFSETQ. CDR3 size: 13 residues. V shed 3 bases and J shed 0 bases, with 6 bases lying between them. In DNA form, the CDR3 reads TGCGCCAGCAGCTCTACGACTAACTATGGCTACACCTTC. The encoded protein is CASSSTTNYGYTF.

The chain employs TRBV10-1 and TRBJ2-3, with 13 bases matching TRBD2. The CDR3 sequence is 15 residues long. Trimming took 4 bases from V and 3 from J; bases not matched to a gene: 1. Germline values: CDR1 WNHNN, CDR2 SYGVQD (reference sequence). The CDR3 is CASSGTSGRTDTQYF. The CDR3 DNA follows: TGCGCCAGCAGTGGGACTAGCGGGAGAACAGATACGCAGTATTTT.

A few counts support this clone. The chain is built from TRBV5-1 and TRBJ2-3; TRBD1 matches 9 bases. In germline, CDR1 is SGHRS, CDR2 YFSETQ. Unmatched junction bases numbered 5, after V lost 0 bases and J lost 3 bases. This CDR3 has 16 residues. Here the CDR3 DNA reads TGCGCCAGCAGCTTGGGGGTACAGGGGGCGACAGATACGCAGTATTTT. Amino acid sequence: CASSLGVQGATDTQYF.

The chain joins TRBV2 to TRBJ1-6, with 7 bases lining up with TRBD1. Germline CDR1 and CDR2: SNHLY and FYNNEI. This CDR3 region has 13 residues. The V segment lost 7 bases and the J segment 9 bases; nucleotides outside the gene matches: 6. The CDR3 coding sequence is TGTGCCAGCATGCGACAGGGAGGTTCACCCCTCCACTTT. Protein sequence: CASMRQGGSPLHF.

This chain uses TRBV2 with TRBJ1-1, with D possibly TRBD1 on 6 matching bases. Germline V gene data show CDR1 as SNHLY and CDR2 as FYNNEI. Trimming pared 6 bases from V and 0 bases from J, leaving 14 bases between. The CDR3 runs 15 residues. The CDR3 coding sequence is TGTGCCAGCAGCCCACAGGGATTGGTGAACACTGAAGCTTTCTTT. Protein sequence: CASSPQGLVNTEAFF.

The rearrangement links TRBV11-2 to TRBJ2-7; unclear D gene. This CDR3 has 13 residues. Trimming stripped 2 bases from V and 1 base from J, with 6 bases between. Germline CDR1 reads SGHAT; CDR2 reads FQNNGV. CDR3 residues: CASSLRSSYEQYF. In DNA, the CDR3 is TGTGCCAGCAGCTTACGCAGTTCCTACGAGCAGTACTTC.

The J gene is TRBJ1-1, the V gene TRBV18, with D possibly being TRBD1 (6 bases). Germline lookup yields CDR1 KGHSH and CDR2 LQKENI. With 4 bases removed from V and 0 bases from J, the gap between germline ends came to 18 bases. This CDR3 spans 17 amino acids. The CDR3 nucleotides read TGTGCCAGCTCACGTGGACAGATTCGTGGGATGAACACTGAAGCTTTCTTT. This encodes CASSRGQIRGMNTEAFF. The complete variable domain, with remaining parts taken from reference TRBV18 and TRBJ1-1, reads NAGVMQNPRHLVRRRGQEARLRCSPMKGHSHVYWYRQLPEEGLKFMVYLQKENIIDESGMPKERFSAEFPKEGPSILRIQQVVRGDSAAYFCASSRGQIRGMNTEAFFGQGTRLTVV.

Turning to this clone: Since the CDR3 does not end with the conserved phenylalanine or tryptophan, this likely comes from a read error. The rearrangement links TRBV12-5 to TRBJ2-3, with D tentatively TRBD2 (7 bases). CDR1 is LGHNT and CDR2 is FRNRAP in the germline V gene. The ends were cut back, 1 base at V and 2 bases at J, with 19 bases in the middle. The CDR3 consists of 18 residues. Here the CDR3 reads CASGLGPWARGPTDTQYL. The CDR3 bases are TGTGCTAGTGGTTTGGGACCATGGGCGCGGGGGCCCACAGATACGCAGTATCTT.